Included here is one T cell receptor (beta chain) sequence, with context. V was shortened by 0 bases and J by 5 bases, with 11 bases between the two germline ends. The germline V gene encodes CDR1 SGHNT and CDR2 YYREEE (reference sequence). CDR3 length: 14 amino acids. As originally analysed: Counts of nucleated cells, estimated from reference gene primer amplification, were obtained. Some clones are missing from TCRdb's copy, which holds only in-frame ones; the method was immunoSEQ multiplex PCR. That table gives V, J and clone size, and the DNA gave D and trimming. The sample consists of about 220,000 clones, 80% of them appearing once. The sample is drawn from a study of blood T cell repertoires in COVID-19. Study-wide background: Italy, Spain and the United States were the sources of the convalescent and acute COVID-19 samples. From T cells, B-cell-depleted T cells, or PBMCs came the material, which was cDNA or gDNA.

Input material: peripheral blood. The chain carries TRBV5-4 and TRBJ2-5; D possibly corresponds to TRBD2 (5 bases). The source of this sequence is a human donor in a cohort sampled during active COVID-19. CDR3 sequence: CASSLAQRWETQYF. The CDR3 nucleotides are TGTGCCAGCAGCTTGGCTCAGCGGTGGGAGACCCAGTACTTC.